This T cell receptor (beta chain) was sequenced during a study of T-cell reconstitution after alpha-beta-depleted transplantation in children. CDR3 size: 15 residues. V lost 2 bases to trimming and J lost 5 bases, with 15 bases between them. Germline V CDR1 and CDR2: MNHEY, SVGAGI. Unique molecular identifiers were incorporated during preparation of the TCRbeta library. TCRdb re-analysed the PCR reads in MiXCR, keeping a single row per CDR3 protein. The sample comprises about 540,000 distinct CDR3 sequences, 18% of which are singletons, and 3.3% rests with the top ten. The sequencing used PBMCs from the stem cell graft donor, collected from the stem cell graft. This sequence was found in a human donor who donated a stem cell graft to a child with acute lymphoblastic leukemia. The rearrangement uses TRBV6-5 and TRBJ1-2, with a weak D call TRBD1 (5 bases). For the CDR3, the DNA is TGTGCCAGCAGTTACGGGGCCTTGTCCCAGTATGGCTACACCTTC. Translated, it gives CASSYGALSQYGYTF.